The 16 T cell receptor beta chains below were found in one sample sequenced in a study of a mutant IDH1 vaccine in newly diagnosed glioma (dated by TCRdb to about 2021). Library preparation used the immunoSEQ multiplex PCR assay. Drawn from immuneACCESS, this table holds only the in-frame rearrangements with V and J called that TCRdb kept. Clones are partly lost; checked studies trace under half to an unresolved V gene and leave the rest unexplained. For this sample the table gives 20,000 to 25,000 clones, of which roughly 93% were detected only once. The ten biggest clones cover roughly 1.1% of the sample. The label giving this sample's time point can be read as: baseline, week 1 (first vaccination visit). The treatment or condition label for this specimen denotes: pre-vaccination baseline after standard-of-care therapy. This specimen consisted of PBMCs, obtained from a glioma patient treated with radiotherapy, temozolomide or both. The receptors derive from a man aged 40-55 years with glioma.

The chain recombines TRBV6-6 with TRBJ1-5; D gene ambiguous. Trimming took off 2 bases at V and 8 bases at J, with 16 bases between the two ends. The CDR3 length is 15 residues. Germline CDR1 MNHNY, CDR2 SVGAGI (reference sequence). CDR3 in amino acids: CASSYLKVLWEPQHF. CDR3 nucleotide sequence: TGTGCCAGCAGTTACCTAAAGGTCCTATGGGAGCCCCAGCATTTT.

The chain employs TRBV7-2 and TRBJ2-4; no firm D call. In germline, CDR1 is SGHTA, CDR2 FQGNSA. The CDR3 is made up of 14 amino acids. V was trimmed by 2 bases and J by 2 bases, leaving 7 bases between them. The CDR3 bases are TGTGCCAGCAGCTTAATGGAATCCAAAAACATTCAGTACTTC. This sequence encodes CASSLMESKNIQYF.

The chain combines TRBV7-2 with TRBJ2-2; 7 bases are shared with TRBD2. Per germline, CDR1 SGHTA and CDR2 FQGNSA. CDR3 size: 16 residues. Trimming removed 4 bases from V and 8 bases from J; junction bases left unmatched: 13. DNA of the CDR3: TGTGCCAGCAGCTCCCAACCCACGGGGAGGGAGGGGGAGCTGTTTTTT. This codes for CASSSQPTGREGELFF.

The V and J genes are TRBV5-6 and TRBJ2-7, with D possibly TRBD1 on 6 matching bases. V was cut by 4 bases and J by 5 bases, with 13 bases left in between. The CDR3 extends over 13 amino acids. Looked up from germline, CDR1 is SGHDT and CDR2 is YYEEEE. CDR3 DNA: TGTGCCAGCAGCCCCCAATGGGGGCACGAGCAGTACTTC. Protein: CASSPQWGHEQYF.

The V and J genes are TRBV7-8 and TRBJ1-5, with a weak D call TRBD1 (6 bases). The CDR3 contains 14 residues. V lost 1 base to trimming and J lost 9 bases, with 13 bases between them. The germline gives CDR1 SGHVS, CDR2 FQNEAQ. The CDR3 reads CASSLGQETGPQHF. The CDR3 DNA follows: TGTGCCAGCAGCTTAGGACAGGAGACGGGGCCCCAGCATTTT.

For this clone: At one boundary the junction diverges from the germline segment, which might be a read error. The chain links TRBV29-1 to TRBJ2-3, with 11 bases fitting TRBD2. The CDR3 is made up of 16 amino acids. Germline V gene sequence: CDR1 SQVTM, CDR2 ANQGSEA. CDR3 protein: CSVEGTSGGRTDTQYF. In nucleotides, the CDR3 is TGCAGCGTGGAAGGGACTAGCGGAGGGCGCACAGATACGCAGTATTTT.

The chain couples TRBV5-5 to TRBJ1-5; no clear D. The germline CDR1 and CDR2 sequences are SGHKS and YYEKEE (reference sequence). The CDR3 loop spans 16 amino acids. The V end lost 2 bases, the J end lost 0 bases, and 12 bases lay between the germline ends. CDR3 loop: CASSFSPVTSNQPQHF. CDR3 nucleotide sequence: TGTGCCAGCAGCTTCAGTCCAGTGACTAGCAATCAGCCCCAGCATTTT.

Only one count was recorded for this clone. The V and J genes are TRBV5-1 and TRBJ1-4; 7 nucleotides align to TRBD1. Germline CDR1 and CDR2: SGHRS and YFSETQ. CDR3 length: 16 amino acids. The ends lost 5 bases at V and 8 bases at J; junction bases unmatched: 15. This CDR3 reads CASSSFPDRDREKLFF. CDR3 DNA: TGCGCCAGCAGTTCATTTCCCGACAGGGATAGGGAAAAACTGTTTTTT.

The rearrangement links TRBV27 to TRBJ2-7; the D gene is possibly TRBD1 (6 bases). There are 15 residues in the CDR3. Per the germline V gene, CDR1 is MNHEY and CDR2 is SMNVEV (reference sequence). V lost 6 bases and J lost 2, with 17 bases in between. The DNA for the CDR3 is TGTGCCAGCAGACTCAGGGGTATTAGGACCTACGAGCAGTACTTC. Amino acid sequence: CASRLRGIRTYEQYF.

CDR3 in amino acids: CASSTARGGNNEQFF. Here the CDR3 DNA reads TGTGCCAGCAGCACGGCGAGGGGGGGAAACAATGAGCAGTTCTTC. J is TRBJ2-1 and V is TRBV5-6; D may be TRBD2 (7 bases). With 4 bases removed from V and 5 bases from J, the gap between germline ends came to 16 bases. This CDR3 is built from 15 residues. Germline-derived CDR1 and CDR2 are SGHDT and YYEEEE.

The V gene is TRBV7-9, the J gene TRBJ2-7; 12 bases fit TRBD2. The CDR3 spans 14 residues. Germline loops: CDR1 SEHNR, CDR2 FQNEAQ (reference sequence). The V and J ends lost 5 bases and 4 bases, in that order; junction bases with no gene match: 3. In DNA, the CDR3 is TGTGCCAGCAGCGGAGGGACTAGCGGGTACGAGCAGTACTTC. The encoded protein is CASSGGTSGYEQYF.

The chain employs TRBV11-3 and TRBJ2-2; D may be TRBD2 (5 bases). The CDR3 loop spans 15 amino acids. Germline V CDR1 and CDR2: SGHNT, YENEEA. V was pared by 1 base and J by 3 bases, with 9 bases between. Here the CDR3 reads CASSLGMRDTGELFF. The CDR3 DNA is TGTGCCAGCAGCTTAGGGATGAGGGACACCGGGGAGCTGTTTTTT.

J is TRBJ1-1 and V is TRBV7-2; the D is unclear. The V and J ends lost 3 bases and 5 bases respectively, with 13 bases between them. This CDR3 has 14 amino acids. Germline values: CDR1 SGHTA, CDR2 FQGNSA. The CDR3 loop is CASSFRTVRTEAFF. The CDR3 nucleotides read TGTGCCAGCAGCTTCCGGACCGTTCGGACTGAAGCTTTCTTT. The whole variable domain, filled in from reference TRBV7-2 and TRBJ1-1, reads GAGVSQSPSNKVTEKGKDVELRCDPISGHTALYWYRQSLGQGLEFLIYFQGNSAPDKSGLPSDRFSAERTGGSVSTLTIQRTQQEDSAVYLCASSFRTVRTEAFFGQGTRLTVV.

The chain carries TRBV5-1 and TRBJ1-1; D remains unclear. CDR1 and CDR2 (germline): SGHRS, YFSETQ. Trimming shortened V by 2 bases and J by 1 base, and 9 bases separated the two germline ends. The CDR3 runs to 14 residues. CDR3 region: CASSFQTANTEAFF. Written as DNA, the CDR3 is TGCGCCAGCAGCTTCCAGACGGCGAACACTGAAGCTTTCTTT.

The chain couples TRBV2 to TRBJ2-3; perhaps D is TRBD1 or TRBD2 (5 bases each). The germline V gene encodes CDR1 SNHLY and CDR2 FYNNEI. V lost 6 bases to trimming and J lost 0 bases, with 10 bases between them. This CDR3 has 14 amino acids. CDR3 region: CASRSRDSTDTQYF. DNA for the CDR3: TGTGCCAGCAGGTCCCGGGACAGCACAGATACGCAGTATTTT.

The chain couples TRBV7-9 to TRBJ2-1; D call uncertain. CDR3 length equals 11 residues. CDR1 SEHNR and CDR2 FQNEAQ come from the germline V gene (reference sequence). V dropped 6 bases and J dropped 8 bases, with 8 bases sitting between them. As DNA, the CDR3 is TGTGCCAGCAGTCTTTTCCATGAGCAGTTCTTC. Translated, it gives CASSLFHEQFF.